The rows below give T cell receptor beta chains drawn from one sample of a study of T cell repertoires in cytomegalovirus infection. For these receptors, no antigen is known. TCRdb itself ran the reads through MiXCR, one entry per CDR3 protein. The top ten clones hold over 12% of a sample with about 900,000 distinct CDR3 sequences, around 30% of them seen once. The sample in question was cultured CD8+ T cells from PBMCs, obtained from culture after CMV antigen stimulation. Every receptor here comes from a human donor in good health (CMV status not recorded). Some clones in this sample may be carry-over from other donors' samples. The CDR3 runs from the conserved cysteine through the conserved F or W. Fields, in order: clone size, J gene, D gene, V gene, CDR3 protein, CDR3 DNA. A D gene is named only where the DNA matches it firmly. For some rows the clone size is stated as once, few or many, or as a class when expanded; others skip it.

clone_size: .
j_call: TRBJ1-1
d_call: TRBD1
v_call: TRBV6-8
cdr3_aa: CASSLRQGHTEAFF
cdr3_nt: TGTGCCAGCAGTTTAAGACAGGGCCACACTGAAGCTTTCTTT

clone_size: .
j_call: TRBJ1-3
d_call: .
v_call: TRBV27
cdr3_aa: CASSGKSRKITGLEDTIYF
cdr3_nt: TGTGCCAGCAGTGGAAAAAGTCGCAAAATTACAGGGTTGGAGGACACCATATATTTT

clone_size: .
j_call: TRBJ2-7
d_call: .
v_call: TRBV6-2/TRBV6-3
cdr3_aa: CASSYLDTPKDYEQYF
cdr3_nt: TGTGCCAGCAGTTACTTGGACACACCGAAGGATTACGAGCAGTACTTC

clone_size: few
j_call: TRBJ2-5
d_call: .
v_call: TRBV27
cdr3_aa: CASSGGGSIQETQYF
cdr3_nt: TGTGCCAGCAGCGGAGGGGGCTCTATCCAAGAGACCCAGTACTTC

clone_size: few
j_call: TRBJ1-5
d_call: .
v_call: TRBV7-6
cdr3_aa: CASSQAQGYQPQHF
cdr3_nt: TGTGCCAGCAGCCAGGCACAGGGCTATCAGCCCCAGCATTTT

clone_size: .
j_call: TRBJ1-2
d_call: .
v_call: TRBV29-1
cdr3_aa: CSVEPPREVGGYTF
cdr3_nt: TGCAGCGTTGAACCCCCCAGGGAGGTAGGCGGCTACACCTTC

clone_size: few
j_call: TRBJ2-3
d_call: TRBD2
v_call: TRBV19
cdr3_aa: CASSMGLGATDTQYF
cdr3_nt: TGTGCCAGTAGTATGGGACTAGGAGCCACAGATACGCAGTATTTT

clone_size: few
j_call: TRBJ1-2
d_call: TRBD1
v_call: TRBV7-9
cdr3_aa: CASSLGGQDGGYTF
cdr3_nt: TGTGCCAGCAGCTTAGGAGGACAGGATGGGGGCTACACCTTC

clone_size: .
j_call: TRBJ2-7
d_call: .
v_call: TRBV5-1
cdr3_aa: CASSSGHESSYEQYF
cdr3_nt: TGCGCCAGCAGCTCGGGACACGAGAGCTCCTACGAGCAGTACTTC

clone_size: few
j_call: TRBJ2-5
d_call: TRBD2
v_call: TRBV4-3
cdr3_aa: CASSQRLAGGPDQETQYF
cdr3_nt: TGCGCCAGCAGCCAAAGACTAGCGGGGGGACCAGACCAAGAGACCCAGTACTTC

clone_size: .
j_call: TRBJ2-1
d_call: TRBD2
v_call: TRBV7-8
cdr3_aa: CASFPGTSGNNEQFF
cdr3_nt: TGTGCCAGTTTCCCTGGGACTAGCGGGAACAATGAGCAGTTCTTC

clone_size: .
j_call: TRBJ2-5
d_call: TRBD2
v_call: TRBV27
cdr3_aa: CASSAGTSGGWRETQYF
cdr3_nt: TGTGCCAGCAGTGCAGGGACTAGCGGGGGGTGGCGGGAGACCCAGTACTTC

clone_size: .
j_call: TRBJ1-5
d_call: .
v_call: TRBV28
cdr3_aa: CASRDKLSNQPQHF
cdr3_nt: TGTGCCAGCAGGGACAAACTTAGCAATCAGCCCCAGCATTTT

clone_size: .
j_call: TRBJ2-1
d_call: .
v_call: TRBV9
cdr3_aa: CASSGEEQFF
cdr3_nt: TGTGCCAGCAGCGGGGAAGAGCAGTTCTTC

clone_size: .
j_call: TRBJ2-1
d_call: .
v_call: TRBV9
cdr3_aa: CASTVSGGHNEQFF
cdr3_nt: TGTGCCAGCACCGTAAGTGGGGGGCACAATGAGCAGTTCTTC

clone_size: .
j_call: TRBJ2-1
d_call: TRBD2
v_call: TRBV12-3/TRBV12-4
cdr3_aa: CASSPWRGGDEQFF
cdr3_nt: TGTGCCAGCAGTCCCTGGCGGGGGGGAGATGAGCAGTTCTTC

clone_size: .
j_call: TRBJ1-6
d_call: TRBD1
v_call: TRBV5-5
cdr3_aa: CASSSGQGISYNSPLHF
cdr3_nt: TGTGCCAGCAGCTCGGGACAGGGGATTTCCTATAATTCACCCCTCCACTTT

clone_size: few
j_call: TRBJ1-5
d_call: TRBD1
v_call: TRBV6-2/TRBV6-3
cdr3_aa: CASSSLTGDNQPQHF
cdr3_nt: TGTGCCAGCAGTTCCCTGACAGGGGACAATCAGCCCCAGCATTTT

clone_size: .
j_call: TRBJ2-1
d_call: .
v_call: TRBV11-2
cdr3_aa: CASSSRPANINEQFF
cdr3_nt: TGTGCCAGCAGCTCAAGACCAGCAAACATCAATGAGCAGTTCTTC

clone_size: .
j_call: TRBJ2-1
d_call: .
v_call: TRBV15
cdr3_aa: CATSRRRDGYNEQFF
cdr3_nt: TGTGCCACCAGCAGAAGAAGGGACGGCTACAATGAGCAGTTCTTC

clone_size: .
j_call: TRBJ2-1
d_call: .
v_call: TRBV11-3
cdr3_aa: CASSSRLAPNNEQFF
cdr3_nt: TGTGCCAGCAGCTCCCGACTGGCGCCGAACAATGAGCAGTTCTTC

clone_size: few
j_call: TRBJ2-5
d_call: .
v_call: TRBV4-3
cdr3_aa: CASSQDRSFSETQYF
cdr3_nt: TGCGCCAGCAGCCAAGATCGTAGCTTCTCGGAGACCCAGTACTTC

clone_size: .
j_call: TRBJ2-3
d_call: .
v_call: TRBV9
cdr3_aa: CASSVDDRLTDTQYF
cdr3_nt: TGTGCCAGCAGCGTAGATGACAGGCTCACAGATACGCAGTATTTT

clone_size: few
j_call: TRBJ2-2
d_call: TRBD1
v_call: TRBV7-7
cdr3_aa: CASSLGTGHTGELFF
cdr3_nt: TGTGCTAGCAGCCTTGGGACAGGTCACACCGGGGAGCTGTTTTTT

clone_size: once
j_call: TRBJ2-5
d_call: TRBD2
v_call: TRBV4-3
cdr3_aa: CASSQDPASGDQETQYF
cdr3_nt: TGCGCCAGCAGCCAAGATCCGGCTAGCGGGGACCAAGAGACCCAGTACTTC

clone_size: .
j_call: TRBJ2-7
d_call: .
v_call: TRBV5-5
cdr3_aa: CASSPRVPLLEQYF
cdr3_nt: TGTGCCAGCAGTCCCCGGGTCCCCCTGCTCGAGCAGTACTTC

clone_size: few
j_call: TRBJ2-7
d_call: .
v_call: TRBV19
cdr3_aa: CASSMGISYEQYF
cdr3_nt: TGTGCCAGTAGTATGGGCATCTCCTACGAGCAGTACTTC

clone_size: many
j_call: TRBJ1-5
d_call: .
v_call: TRBV5-6
cdr3_aa: CASSLKNQPQHF
cdr3_nt: TGTGCCAGCAGCTTAAAGAATCAGCCCCAGCATTTT

clone_size: many
j_call: TRBJ2-1
d_call: TRBD2
v_call: TRBV5-1
cdr3_aa: CASSEGLAGPYNEQFF
cdr3_nt: TGCGCCAGCAGCGAGGGACTAGCGGGGCCCTACAATGAGCAGTTCTTC

clone_size: .
j_call: TRBJ2-7
d_call: .
v_call: TRBV12-3/TRBV12-4
cdr3_aa: CASSPGTRAYEQYF
cdr3_nt: TGTGCCAGCAGTCCCGGGACGCGTGCCTACGAGCAGTACTTC

clone_size: many
j_call: TRBJ2-5
d_call: .
v_call: TRBV12-3/TRBV12-4
cdr3_aa: CASSYVGGRGETQYF
cdr3_nt: TGTGCCAGCAGTTACGTGGGGGGGCGCGGAGAGACCCAGTACTTC

clone_size: few
j_call: TRBJ1-6
d_call: TRBD1
v_call: TRBV6-1
cdr3_aa: CASRRDSRTAYNSPLHF
cdr3_nt: TGTGCCAGCAGACGGGACAGCCGAACAGCGTATAATTCACCCCTCCACTTT

clone_size: .
j_call: TRBJ2-3
d_call: TRBD1
v_call: TRBV7-6
cdr3_aa: CASSLVAGTGDFTDTQYF
cdr3_nt: TGTGCCAGCAGCTTAGTCGCTGGGACAGGGGATTTTACAGATACGCAGTATTTT

clone_size: few
j_call: TRBJ2-1
d_call: TRBD2
v_call: TRBV28
cdr3_aa: CASSFSGGGPNEQFF
cdr3_nt: TGTGCCAGCAGTTTTAGCGGGGGGGGGCCCAATGAGCAGTTCTTC

clone_size: .
j_call: TRBJ2-1
d_call: TRBD1
v_call: TRBV13
cdr3_aa: CASSLGTGGLFNEQFF
cdr3_nt: TGTGCCAGCAGCTTAGGGACAGGGGGCTTGTTCAATGAGCAGTTCTTC

clone_size: many
j_call: TRBJ2-2
d_call: .
v_call: TRBV7-2
cdr3_aa: CASSLKGWSNTGELFF
cdr3_nt: TGTGCCAGCAGCCTAAAGGGGTGGTCGAACACCGGGGAGCTGTTTTTT

clone_size: once
j_call: TRBJ2-2
d_call: TRBD2
v_call: TRBV9
cdr3_aa: CASSSSGSNTGELFF
cdr3_nt: TGTGCCAGCAGCTCTAGCGGGTCGAACACCGGGGAGCTGTTTTTT

clone_size: many
j_call: TRBJ1-1
d_call: TRBD1
v_call: TRBV7-2
cdr3_aa: CASSSWDRTMNTEAFF
cdr3_nt: TGTGCCAGCAGCTCTTGGGACAGGACGATGAACACTGAAGCTTTCTTT

clone_size: few
j_call: TRBJ2-3
d_call: .
v_call: TRBV10-2
cdr3_aa: CASSVSRTDTQYF
cdr3_nt: TGCGCCAGCAGTGTTTCGCGCACAGATACGCAGTATTTT

clone_size: .
j_call: TRBJ2-1
d_call: .
v_call: TRBV4-2
cdr3_aa: CASSQDNWGANEQFF
cdr3_nt: TGTGCCAGCAGCCAAGATAATTGGGGGGCGAATGAGCAGTTCTTC

clone_size: few
j_call: TRBJ1-4
d_call: .
v_call: TRBV7-4
cdr3_aa: CASSRSSGNRNEKLFF
cdr3_nt: TGTGCCAGCAGCCGTTCTTCAGGGAATCGTAATGAAAAACTGTTTTTT